This TCR beta chain stems from a study of blood T cell repertoires in COVID-19. The CDR3 has 15 amino acids. Germline V CDR1 and CDR2: MDHEN, SYDVKM. V shed 5 bases and J 8 bases; nucleotides not matched to a gene: 5. TCRdb's copy holds only in-frame clones and misses some; the assay was immunoSEQ multiplex PCR. The sample yields 350,000 or so clones, roughly 86% seen once. V is TRBV28 and J is TRBJ2-1; 14 bases map to TRBD2. Sequencing input: PBMCs or T cells enriched from blood (not recorded which). This TCR was recovered from a woman in her 30s who had been exposed to COVID-19. The CDR3 loop reads CASSRPGLAGDEQFF. The CDR3 nucleotides are TGTGCCAGCAGTCGCCCGGGACTAGCGGGAGATGAGCAGTTCTTC.